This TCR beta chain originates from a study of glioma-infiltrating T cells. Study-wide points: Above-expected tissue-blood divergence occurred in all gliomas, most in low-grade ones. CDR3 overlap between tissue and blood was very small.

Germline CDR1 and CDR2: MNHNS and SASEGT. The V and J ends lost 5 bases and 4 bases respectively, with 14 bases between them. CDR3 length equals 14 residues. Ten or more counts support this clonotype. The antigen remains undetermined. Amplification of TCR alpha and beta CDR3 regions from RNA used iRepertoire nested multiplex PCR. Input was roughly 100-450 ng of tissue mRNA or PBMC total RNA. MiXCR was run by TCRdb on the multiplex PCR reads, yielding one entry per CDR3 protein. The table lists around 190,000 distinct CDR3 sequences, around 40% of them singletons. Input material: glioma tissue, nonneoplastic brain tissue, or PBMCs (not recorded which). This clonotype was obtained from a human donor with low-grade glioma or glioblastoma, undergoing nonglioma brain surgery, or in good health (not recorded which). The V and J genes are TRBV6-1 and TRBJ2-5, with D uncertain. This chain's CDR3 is CASSLDRFSETQYF. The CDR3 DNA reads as TGTGCCAGCAGTTTGGACCGATTTTCAGAGACCCAGTACTTC.